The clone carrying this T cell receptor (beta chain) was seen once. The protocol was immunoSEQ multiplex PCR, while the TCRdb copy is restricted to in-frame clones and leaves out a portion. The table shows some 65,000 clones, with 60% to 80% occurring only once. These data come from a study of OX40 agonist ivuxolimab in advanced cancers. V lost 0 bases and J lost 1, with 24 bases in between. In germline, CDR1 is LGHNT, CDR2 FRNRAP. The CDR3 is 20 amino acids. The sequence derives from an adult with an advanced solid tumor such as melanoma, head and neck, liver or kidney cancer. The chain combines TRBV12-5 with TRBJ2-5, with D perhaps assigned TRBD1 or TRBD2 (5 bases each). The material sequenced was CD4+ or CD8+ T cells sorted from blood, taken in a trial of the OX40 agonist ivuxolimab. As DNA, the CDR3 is TGTGCTAGTGGTTTGGTAGACAGCCTTATTGCGGGCCCCACCCAAGAGACCCAGTACTTC. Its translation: CASGLVDSLIAGPTQETQYF.